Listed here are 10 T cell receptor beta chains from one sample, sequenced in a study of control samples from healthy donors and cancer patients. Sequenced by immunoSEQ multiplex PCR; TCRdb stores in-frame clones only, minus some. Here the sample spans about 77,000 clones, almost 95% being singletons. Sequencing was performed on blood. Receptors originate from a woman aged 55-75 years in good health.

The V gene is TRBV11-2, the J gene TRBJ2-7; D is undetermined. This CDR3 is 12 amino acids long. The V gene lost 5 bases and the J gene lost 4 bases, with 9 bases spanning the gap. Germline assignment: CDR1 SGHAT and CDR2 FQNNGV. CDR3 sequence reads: CASSKAVYEQYF. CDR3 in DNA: TGTGCCAGCAGCAAGGCGGTTTACGAGCAGTACTTC.

The CDR3 loop is CASSPSGRRTDTQYF. The CDR3 coding sequence is TGCGCCAGCAGCCCCAGCGGGAGGAGGACAGATACGCAGTATTTT. This chain uses TRBV5-1 with TRBJ2-3; 9 bases are a match to TRBD2. The trim removed 4 bases at V and 3 bases at J, leaving 6 bases unmatched. Germline CDR1 reads SGHRS; CDR2 reads YFSETQ. The CDR3 length is 15 residues.

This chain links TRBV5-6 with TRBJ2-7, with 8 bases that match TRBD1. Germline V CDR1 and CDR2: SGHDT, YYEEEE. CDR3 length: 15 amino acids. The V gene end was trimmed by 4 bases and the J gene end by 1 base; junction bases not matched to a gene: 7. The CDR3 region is CASSLGQAFSYEQYF. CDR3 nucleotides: TGTGCCAGCAGCCTGGGACAGGCCTTTTCCTACGAGCAGTACTTC.

The CDR3 here is CASSLGLAGGPSTDTQYF. CDR3 coding DNA: TGTGCCAGCAGCTTGGGTCTAGCGGGAGGGCCGAGTACAGATACGCAGTATTTT. The V gene is TRBV5-6, the J gene TRBJ2-3; 12 bases line up with TRBD2. This CDR3 is built from 18 residues. J was trimmed by 3 bases and V by 0 bases; bases with no gene match: 8. CDR1 and CDR2 from the germline V gene are SGHDT and YYEEEE.

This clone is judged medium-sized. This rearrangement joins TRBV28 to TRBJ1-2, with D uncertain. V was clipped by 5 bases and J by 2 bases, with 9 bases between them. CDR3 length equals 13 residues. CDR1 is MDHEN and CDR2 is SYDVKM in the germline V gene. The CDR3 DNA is TGTGCCAGCAGTCTACATCCGAACTATGGCTACACCTTC. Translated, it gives CASSLHPNYGYTF.

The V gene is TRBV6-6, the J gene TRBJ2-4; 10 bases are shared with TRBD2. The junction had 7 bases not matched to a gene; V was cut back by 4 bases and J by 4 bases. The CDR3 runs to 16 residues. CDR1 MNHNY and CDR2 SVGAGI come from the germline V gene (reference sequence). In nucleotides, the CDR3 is TGTGCCAGCAGTTCCCGACTAGCGGGCGAAAAAAACATTCAGTACTTC. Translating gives CASSSRLAGEKNIQYF.

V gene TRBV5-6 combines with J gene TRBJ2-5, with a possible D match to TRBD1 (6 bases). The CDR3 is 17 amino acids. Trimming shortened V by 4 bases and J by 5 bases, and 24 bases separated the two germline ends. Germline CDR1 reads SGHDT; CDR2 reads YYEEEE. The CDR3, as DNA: TGTGCCAGCAGCGACCAGGGGTTCGGGATAGGTTGGGAGACCCAGTACTTC. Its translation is CASSDQGFGIGWETQYF. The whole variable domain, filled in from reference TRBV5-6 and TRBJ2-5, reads DAGVTQSPTHLIKTRGQQVTLRCSPKSGHDTVSWYQQALGQGPQFIFQYYEEEERQRGNFPDRFSGHQFPNYSSELNVNALLLGDSALYLCASSDQGFGIGWETQYFGPGTRLLVL.

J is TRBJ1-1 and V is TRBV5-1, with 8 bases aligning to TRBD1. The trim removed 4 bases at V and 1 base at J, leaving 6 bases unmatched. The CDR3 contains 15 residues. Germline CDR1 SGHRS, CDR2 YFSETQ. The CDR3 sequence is CASSLMTGANTEAFF. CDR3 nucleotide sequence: TGCGCCAGCAGCCTGATGACAGGGGCGAACACTGAAGCTTTCTTT.

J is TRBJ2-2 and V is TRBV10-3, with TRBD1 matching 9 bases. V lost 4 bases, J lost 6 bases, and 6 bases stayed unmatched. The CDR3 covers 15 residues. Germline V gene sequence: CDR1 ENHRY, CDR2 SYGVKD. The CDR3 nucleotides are TGTGCCATCAGTGGGGACAGGGTGGAGCCCGGGGAGCTGTTTTTT. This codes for CAISGDRVEPGELFF.

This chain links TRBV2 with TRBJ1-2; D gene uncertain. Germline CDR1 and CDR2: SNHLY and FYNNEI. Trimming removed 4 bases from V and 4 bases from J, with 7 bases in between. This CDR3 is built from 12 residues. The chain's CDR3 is CASSVMVYGYTF. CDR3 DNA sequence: TGTGCCAGCAGTGTGATGGTCTATGGCTACACCTTC.